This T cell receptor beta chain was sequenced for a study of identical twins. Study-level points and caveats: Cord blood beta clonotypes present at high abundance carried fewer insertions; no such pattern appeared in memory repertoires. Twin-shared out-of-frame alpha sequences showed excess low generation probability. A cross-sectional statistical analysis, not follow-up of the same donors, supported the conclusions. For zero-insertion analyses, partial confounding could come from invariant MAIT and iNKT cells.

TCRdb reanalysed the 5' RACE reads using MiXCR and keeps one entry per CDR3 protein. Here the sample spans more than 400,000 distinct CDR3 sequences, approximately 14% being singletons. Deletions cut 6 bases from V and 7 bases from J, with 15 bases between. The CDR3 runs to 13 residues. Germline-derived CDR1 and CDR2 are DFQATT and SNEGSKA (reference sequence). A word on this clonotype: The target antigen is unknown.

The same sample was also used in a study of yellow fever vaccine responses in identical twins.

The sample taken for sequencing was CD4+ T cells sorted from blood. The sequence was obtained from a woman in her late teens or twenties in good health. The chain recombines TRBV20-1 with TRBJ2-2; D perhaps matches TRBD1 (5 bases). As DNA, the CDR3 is TGCAGTGCCGCCGACAGTGCCGGCGGGGAGCTGTTTTTT. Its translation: CSAADSAGGELFF.